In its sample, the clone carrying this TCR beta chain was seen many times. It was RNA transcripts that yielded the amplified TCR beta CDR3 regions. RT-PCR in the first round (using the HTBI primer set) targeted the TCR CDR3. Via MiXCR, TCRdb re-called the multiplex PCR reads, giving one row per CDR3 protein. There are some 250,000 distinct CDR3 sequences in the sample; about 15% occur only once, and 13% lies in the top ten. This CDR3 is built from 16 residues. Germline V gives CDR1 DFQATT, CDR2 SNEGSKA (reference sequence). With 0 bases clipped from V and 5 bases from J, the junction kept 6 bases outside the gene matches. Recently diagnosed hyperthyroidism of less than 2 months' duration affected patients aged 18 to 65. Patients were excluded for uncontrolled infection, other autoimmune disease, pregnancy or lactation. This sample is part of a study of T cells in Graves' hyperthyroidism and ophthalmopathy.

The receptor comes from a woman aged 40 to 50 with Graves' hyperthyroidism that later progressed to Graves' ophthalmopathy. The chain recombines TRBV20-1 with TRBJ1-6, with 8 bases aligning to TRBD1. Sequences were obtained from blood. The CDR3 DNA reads TGCAGTGCTAGAGATACTAGGACAGGGAATAATTCACCCCTCCACTTT. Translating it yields CSARDTRTGNNSPLHF.